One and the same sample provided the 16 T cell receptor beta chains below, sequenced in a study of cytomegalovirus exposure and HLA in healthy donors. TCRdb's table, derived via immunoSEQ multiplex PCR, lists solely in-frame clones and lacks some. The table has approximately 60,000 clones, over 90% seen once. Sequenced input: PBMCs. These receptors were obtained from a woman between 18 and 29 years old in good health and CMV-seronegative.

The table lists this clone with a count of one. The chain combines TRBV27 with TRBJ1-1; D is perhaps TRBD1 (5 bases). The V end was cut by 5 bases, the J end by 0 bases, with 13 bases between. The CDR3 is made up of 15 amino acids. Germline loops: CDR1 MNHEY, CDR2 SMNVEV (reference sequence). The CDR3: CASSPRRQMNTEAFF. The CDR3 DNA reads TGTGCCAGCAGTCCCCGACGACAGATGAACACTGAAGCTTTCTTT.

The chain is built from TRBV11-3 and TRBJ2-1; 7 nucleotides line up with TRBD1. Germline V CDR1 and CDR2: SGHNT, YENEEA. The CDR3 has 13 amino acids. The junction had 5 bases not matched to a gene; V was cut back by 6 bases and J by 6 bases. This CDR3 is CASRATGSNEQFF. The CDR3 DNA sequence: TGTGCCAGCAGGGCGACAGGGAGCAATGAGCAGTTCTTC.

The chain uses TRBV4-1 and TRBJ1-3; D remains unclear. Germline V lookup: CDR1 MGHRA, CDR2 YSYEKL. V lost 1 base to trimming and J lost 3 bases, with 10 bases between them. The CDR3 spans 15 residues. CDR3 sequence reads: CASSQGSGFGNTIYF. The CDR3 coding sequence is TGCGCCAGCAGCCAAGGATCCGGGTTTGGAAACACCATATATTTT.

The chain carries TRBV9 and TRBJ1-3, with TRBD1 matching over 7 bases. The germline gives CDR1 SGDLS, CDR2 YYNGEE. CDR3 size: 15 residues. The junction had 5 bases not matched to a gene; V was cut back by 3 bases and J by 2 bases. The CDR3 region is CASSDYRGPGNTIYF. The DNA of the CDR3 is TGTGCCAGCAGCGACTACAGGGGTCCTGGAAACACCATATATTTT.

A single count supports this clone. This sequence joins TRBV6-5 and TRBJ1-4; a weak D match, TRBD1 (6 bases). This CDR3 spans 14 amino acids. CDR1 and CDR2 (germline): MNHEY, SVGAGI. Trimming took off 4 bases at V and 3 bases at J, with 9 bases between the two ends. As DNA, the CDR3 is TGTGCCAGCAGTTTCACAGGGTCTAATGAAAAACTGTTTTTT. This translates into CASSFTGSNEKLFF.

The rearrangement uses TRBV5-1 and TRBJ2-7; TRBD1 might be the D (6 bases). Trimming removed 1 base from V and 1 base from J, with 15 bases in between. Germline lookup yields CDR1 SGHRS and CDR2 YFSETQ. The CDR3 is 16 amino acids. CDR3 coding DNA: TGCGCCAGCAGCTTGTATTTCAGGGGCCCTTCCTACGAGCAGTACTTC. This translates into CASSLYFRGPSYEQYF.

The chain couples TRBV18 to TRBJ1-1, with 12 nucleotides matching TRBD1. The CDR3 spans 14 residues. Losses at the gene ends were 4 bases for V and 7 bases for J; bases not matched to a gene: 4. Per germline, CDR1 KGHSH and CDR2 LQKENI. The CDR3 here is CASSRGTGGVEAFF. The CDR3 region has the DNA TGTGCCAGCTCACGTGGGACAGGGGGCGTTGAAGCTTTCTTT. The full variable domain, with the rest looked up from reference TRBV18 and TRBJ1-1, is NAGVMQNPRHLVRRRGQEARLRCSPMKGHSHVYWYRQLPEEGLKFMVYLQKENIIDESGMPKERFSAEFPKEGPSILRIQQVVRGDSAAYFCASSRGTGGVEAFFGQGTRLTVV.

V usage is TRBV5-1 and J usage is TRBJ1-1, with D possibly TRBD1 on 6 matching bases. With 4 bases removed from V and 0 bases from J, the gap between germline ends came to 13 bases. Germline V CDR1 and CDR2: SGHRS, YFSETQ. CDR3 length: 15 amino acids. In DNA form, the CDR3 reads TGCGCCAGCAGCCTGGACAGCTATATGAACACTGAAGCTTTCTTT. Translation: CASSLDSYMNTEAFF.

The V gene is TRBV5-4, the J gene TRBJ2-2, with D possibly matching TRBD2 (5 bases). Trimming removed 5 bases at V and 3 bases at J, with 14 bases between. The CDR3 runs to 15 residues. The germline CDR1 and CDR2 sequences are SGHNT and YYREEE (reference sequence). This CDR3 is CASRDPRAHTGELFF. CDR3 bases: TGTGCCAGCAGGGATCCGAGGGCCCACACCGGGGAGCTGTTTTTT. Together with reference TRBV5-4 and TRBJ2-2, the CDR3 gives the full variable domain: ETGVTQSPTHLIKTRGQQVTLRCSSQSGHNTVSWYQQALGQGPQFIFQYYREEENGRGNFPPRFSGLQFPNYSSELNVNALELDDSALYLCASRDPRAHTGELFFGEGSRLTVL.

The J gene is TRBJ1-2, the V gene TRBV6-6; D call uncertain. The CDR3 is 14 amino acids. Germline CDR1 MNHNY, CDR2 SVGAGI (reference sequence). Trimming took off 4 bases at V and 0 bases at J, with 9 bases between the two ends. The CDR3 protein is CASSFLSPNYGYTF. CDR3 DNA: TGTGCCAGCAGTTTTCTTTCTCCTAACTATGGCTACACCTTC.

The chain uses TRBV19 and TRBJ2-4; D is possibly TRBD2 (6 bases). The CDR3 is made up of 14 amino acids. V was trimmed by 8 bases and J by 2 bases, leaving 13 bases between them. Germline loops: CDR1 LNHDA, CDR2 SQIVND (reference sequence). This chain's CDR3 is CASSGLVTKNIQYF. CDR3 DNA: TGTGCCAGTTCGGGACTGGTTACCAAAAACATTCAGTACTTC.

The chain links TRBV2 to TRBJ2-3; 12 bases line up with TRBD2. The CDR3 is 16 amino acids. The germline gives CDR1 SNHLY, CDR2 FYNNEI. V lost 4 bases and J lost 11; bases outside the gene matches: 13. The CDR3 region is CASSGGLAGNKWGQYF. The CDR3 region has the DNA TGTGCCAGCAGTGGAGGACTAGCGGGAAACAAATGGGGGCAGTATTTT.

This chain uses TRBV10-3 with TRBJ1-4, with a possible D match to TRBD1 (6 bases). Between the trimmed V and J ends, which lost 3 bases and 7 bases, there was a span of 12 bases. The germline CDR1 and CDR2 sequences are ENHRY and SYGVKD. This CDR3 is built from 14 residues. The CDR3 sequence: CAISDTGYGEKLFF. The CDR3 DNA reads TGTGCCATCAGTGATACAGGGTACGGTGAAAAACTGTTTTTT.

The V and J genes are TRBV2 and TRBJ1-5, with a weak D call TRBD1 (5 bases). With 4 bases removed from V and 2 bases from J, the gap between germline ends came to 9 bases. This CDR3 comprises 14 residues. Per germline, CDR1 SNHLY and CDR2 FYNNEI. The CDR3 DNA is TGTGCCAGCAGTGTCAGGGATGGCAATCAGCCCCAGCATTTT. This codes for CASSVRDGNQPQHF.

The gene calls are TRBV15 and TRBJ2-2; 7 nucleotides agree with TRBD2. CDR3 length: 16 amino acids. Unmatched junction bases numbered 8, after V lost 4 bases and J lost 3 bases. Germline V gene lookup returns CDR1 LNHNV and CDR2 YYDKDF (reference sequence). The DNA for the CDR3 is TGTGCCACCAGCACACGAGCGGGAAGGGACACCGGGGAGCTGTTTTTT. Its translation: CATSTRAGRDTGELFF. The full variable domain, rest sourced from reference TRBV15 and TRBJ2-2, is DAMVIQNPRYQVTQFGKPVTLSCSQTLNHNVMYWYQQKSSQAPKLLFHYYDKDFNNEADTPDNFQSRRPNTSFCFLDIRSPGLGDTAMYLCATSTRAGRDTGELFFGEGSRLTVL.

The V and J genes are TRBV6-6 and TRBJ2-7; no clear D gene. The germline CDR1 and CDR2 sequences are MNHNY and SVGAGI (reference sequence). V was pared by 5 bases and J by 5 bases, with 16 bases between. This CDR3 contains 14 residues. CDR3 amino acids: CASSRPSGGDEQYF. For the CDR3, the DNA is TGTGCCAGCAGTCGACCTTCGGGTGGCGACGAGCAGTACTTC.